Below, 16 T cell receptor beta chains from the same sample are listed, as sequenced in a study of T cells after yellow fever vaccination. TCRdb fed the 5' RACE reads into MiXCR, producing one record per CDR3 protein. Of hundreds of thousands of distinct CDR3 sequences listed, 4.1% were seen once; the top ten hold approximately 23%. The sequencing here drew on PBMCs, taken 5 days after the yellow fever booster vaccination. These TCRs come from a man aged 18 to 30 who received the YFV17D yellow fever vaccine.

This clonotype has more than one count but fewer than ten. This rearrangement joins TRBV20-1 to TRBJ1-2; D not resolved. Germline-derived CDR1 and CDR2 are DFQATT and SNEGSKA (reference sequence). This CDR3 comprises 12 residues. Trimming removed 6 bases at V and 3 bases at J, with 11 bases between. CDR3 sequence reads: CSATLWDYGYTF. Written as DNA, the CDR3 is TGCAGTGCGACACTATGGGACTATGGCTACACCTTC.

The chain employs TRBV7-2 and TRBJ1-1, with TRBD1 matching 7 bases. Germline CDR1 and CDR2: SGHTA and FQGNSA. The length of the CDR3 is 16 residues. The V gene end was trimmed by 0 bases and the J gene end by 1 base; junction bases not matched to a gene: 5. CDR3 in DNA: TGTGCCAGCAGCTTAGCGGGCGGGACAGCGAACACTGAAGCTTTCTTT. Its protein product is CASSLAGGTANTEAFF.

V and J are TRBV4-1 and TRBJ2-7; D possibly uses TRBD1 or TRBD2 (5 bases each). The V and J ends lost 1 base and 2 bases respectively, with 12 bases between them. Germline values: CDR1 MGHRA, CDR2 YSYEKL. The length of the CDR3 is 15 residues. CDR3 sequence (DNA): TGCGCCAGCAGCCAAGGGAGAGGGGCCCCCTACGAGCAGTACTTC. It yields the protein CASSQGRGAPYEQYF.

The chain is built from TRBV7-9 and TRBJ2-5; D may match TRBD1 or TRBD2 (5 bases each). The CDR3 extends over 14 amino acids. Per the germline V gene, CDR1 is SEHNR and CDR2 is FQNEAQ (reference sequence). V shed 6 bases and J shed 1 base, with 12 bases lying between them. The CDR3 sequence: CASRRPGRQETQYF. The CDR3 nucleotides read TGTGCCAGCAGGAGACCGGGGCGCCAAGAGACCCAGTACTTC.

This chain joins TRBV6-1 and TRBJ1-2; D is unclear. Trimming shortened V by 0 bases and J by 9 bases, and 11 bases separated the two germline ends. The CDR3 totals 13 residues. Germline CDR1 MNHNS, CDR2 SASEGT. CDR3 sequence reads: CASSEALHSSYTF. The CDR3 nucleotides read TGTGCCAGCAGTGAAGCGCTTCACTCCAGCTACACCTTC.

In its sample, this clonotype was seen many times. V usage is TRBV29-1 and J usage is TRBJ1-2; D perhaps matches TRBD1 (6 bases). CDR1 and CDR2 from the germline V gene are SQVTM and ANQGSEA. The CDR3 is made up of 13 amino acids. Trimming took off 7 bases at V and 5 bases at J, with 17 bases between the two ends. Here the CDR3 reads CSASLGQRYGYTF. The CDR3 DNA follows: TGCAGCGCCTCCTTAGGACAGCGTTATGGCTACACCTTC.

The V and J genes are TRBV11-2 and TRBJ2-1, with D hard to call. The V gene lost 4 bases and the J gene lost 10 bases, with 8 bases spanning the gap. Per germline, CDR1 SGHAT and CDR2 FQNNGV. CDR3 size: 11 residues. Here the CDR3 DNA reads TGTGCCAGCAGCTCCCAATGGGAGCAGTTCTTC. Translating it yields CASSSQWEQFF.

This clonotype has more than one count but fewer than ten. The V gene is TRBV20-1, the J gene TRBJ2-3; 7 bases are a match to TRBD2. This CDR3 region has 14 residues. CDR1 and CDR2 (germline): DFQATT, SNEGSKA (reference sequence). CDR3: CTVPGLVGTDTQYF. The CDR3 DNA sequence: TGCACCGTCCCTGGACTAGTCGGCACAGATACGCAGTATTTT.

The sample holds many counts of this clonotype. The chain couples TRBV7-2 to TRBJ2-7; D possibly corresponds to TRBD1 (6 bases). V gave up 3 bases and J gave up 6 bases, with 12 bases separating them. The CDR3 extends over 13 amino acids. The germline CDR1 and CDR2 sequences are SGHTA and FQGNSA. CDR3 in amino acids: CASSLAQGAEQYF. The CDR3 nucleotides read TGTGCCAGCAGCTTGGCACAGGGAGCCGAGCAGTACTTC. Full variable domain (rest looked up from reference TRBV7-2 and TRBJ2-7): GAGVSQSPSNKVTEKGKDVELRCDPISGHTALYWYRQSLGQGLEFLIYFQGNSAPDKSGLPSDRFSAERTGGSVSTLTIQRTQQEDSAVYLCASSLAQGAEQYFGPGTRLTVT.

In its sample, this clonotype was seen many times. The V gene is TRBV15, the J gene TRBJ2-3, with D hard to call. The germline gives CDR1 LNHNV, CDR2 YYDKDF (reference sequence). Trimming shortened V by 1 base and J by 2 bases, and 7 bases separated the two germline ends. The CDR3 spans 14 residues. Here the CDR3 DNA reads TGTGCCACCAGCAGAGCGGTGACCACAGATACGCAGTATTTT. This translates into CATSRAVTTDTQYF. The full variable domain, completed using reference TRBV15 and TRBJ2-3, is DAMVIQNPRYQVTQFGKPVTLSCSQTLNHNVMYWYQQKSSQAPKLLFHYYDKDFNNEADTPDNFQSRRPNTSFCFLDIRSPGLGDTAMYLCATSRAVTTDTQYFGPGTRLTVL.

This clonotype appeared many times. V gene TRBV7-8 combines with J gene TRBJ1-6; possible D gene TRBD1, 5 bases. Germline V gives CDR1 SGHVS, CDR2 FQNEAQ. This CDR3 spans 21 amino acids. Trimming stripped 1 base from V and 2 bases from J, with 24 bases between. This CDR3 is CASSLGSGVWIGGTYNSPLHF. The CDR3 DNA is TGTGCCAGCAGCTTAGGGTCGGGGGTTTGGATCGGGGGAACCTATAATTCACCCCTCCACTTT. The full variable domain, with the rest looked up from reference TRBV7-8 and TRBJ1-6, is GAGVSQSPRYKVAKRGQDVALRCDPISGHVSLFWYQQALGQGPEFLTYFQNEAQLDKSGLPSDRFFAERPEGSVSTLKIQRTQQEDSAVYLCASSLGSGVWIGGTYNSPLHFGNGTRLTVT.

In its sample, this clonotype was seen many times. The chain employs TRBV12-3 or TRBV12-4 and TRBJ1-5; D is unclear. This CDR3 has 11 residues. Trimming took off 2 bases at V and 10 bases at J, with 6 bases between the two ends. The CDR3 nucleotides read TGTGCCAGCAGTTTAAAAGGACCCCAGCATTTT. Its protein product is CASSLKGPQHF.

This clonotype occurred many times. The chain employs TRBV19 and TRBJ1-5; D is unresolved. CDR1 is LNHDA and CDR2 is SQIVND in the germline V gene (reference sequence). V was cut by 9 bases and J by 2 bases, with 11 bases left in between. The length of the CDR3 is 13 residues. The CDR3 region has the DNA TGTGCCAGCGTGAGAAGAGGCAATCAGCCCCAGCATTTT. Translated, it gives CASVRRGNQPQHF.

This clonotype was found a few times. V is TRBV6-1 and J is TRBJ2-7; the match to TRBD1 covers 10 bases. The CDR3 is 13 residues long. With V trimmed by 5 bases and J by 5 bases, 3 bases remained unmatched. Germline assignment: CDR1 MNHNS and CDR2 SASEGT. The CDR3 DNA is TGTGCCAGCAGTTCGGACAGGGGGGACGAGCAGTACTTC. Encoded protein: CASSSDRGDEQYF.

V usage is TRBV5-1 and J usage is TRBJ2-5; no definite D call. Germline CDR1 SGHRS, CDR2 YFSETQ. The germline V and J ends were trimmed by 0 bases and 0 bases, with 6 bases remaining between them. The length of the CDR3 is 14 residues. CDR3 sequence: CASSLAQNQETQYF. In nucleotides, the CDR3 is TGCGCCAGCAGCTTGGCACAAAACCAAGAGACCCAGTACTTC. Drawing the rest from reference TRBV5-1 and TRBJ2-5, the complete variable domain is KAGVTQTPRYLIKTRGQQVTLSCSPISGHRSVSWYQQTPGQGLQFLFEYFSETQRNKGNFPGRFSGRQFSNSRSEMNVSTLELGDSALYLCASSLAQNQETQYFGPGTRLLVL.

The CDR3 spells CASSLGPISYNEQFF. The CDR3 DNA is TGTGCCAGCAGCTTAGGGCCAATCTCCTACAATGAGCAGTTCTTC. This chain uses TRBV11-3 with TRBJ2-1; no reliable D call. Germline CDR1 reads SGHNT; CDR2 reads YENEEA. The CDR3 covers 15 residues. V lost 1 base, J lost 0 bases, and 7 bases lay in between.